Presented here are 19 T cell receptor beta chains from one specimen sequenced in a study of T cell changes during pregnancy in multiple sclerosis. Data came from immunoSEQ multiplex PCR; TCRdb stores just in-frame clones and leaves some out. The sample gives 40,000 to 50,000 clones, roughly 88% of which show up once; about a tenth is in the top ten. The material sequenced was CD8+ T cells from peripheral blood mononuclear cells, taken in the first trimester of pregnancy. These receptors came from a female donor with multiple sclerosis, enrolled in a pregnancy study.

The V call is TRBV23-1, the J call TRBJ1-5; TRBD1 matches at 10 bases. TRBV23-1 is filed as an ORF, its function uncertain. Trimming at V came to 8 bases and at J to 0 bases, leaving 25 bases not matched to a gene. The CDR3 totals 22 residues. This CDR3 is CASALRDRGGGIRHYSNQPQHF. CDR3 DNA sequence: TGCGCCAGCGCCCTCCGGGACAGGGGTGGAGGTATCCGTCATTATAGCAATCAGCCCCAGCATTTT.

This chain uses TRBV27 with TRBJ1-2; D perhaps matches TRBD1 (6 bases). This CDR3 region has 14 residues. V lost 1 base and J 8 bases, leaving 14 bases between the germline ends. Germline loops: CDR1 MNHEY, CDR2 SMNVEV (reference sequence). The CDR3 protein is CASSLLAQQGGYTF. The DNA for the CDR3 is TGTGCCAGCAGTTTATTAGCTCAACAGGGAGGCTACACCTTC.

V gene TRBV7-7 combines with J gene TRBJ2-3; 11 positions match TRBD2. The CDR3 loop spans 16 amino acids. CDR1 SSHAT and CDR2 FNYEAQ come from the germline V gene (reference sequence). The V segment lost 1 base and the J segment 5 bases; nucleotides outside the gene matches: 5. For the CDR3, the DNA is TGTGCCAGCAGCTTAGGTCCTAGCGGGGGGTTAGATACGCAGTATTTT. Residues: CASSLGPSGGLDTQYF.

The chain uses TRBV27 and TRBJ1-1; D unresolved. This CDR3 is 12 amino acids long. Germline lookup yields CDR1 MNHEY and CDR2 SMNVEV (reference sequence). The V gene lost 2 bases and the J gene lost 4 bases, with 5 bases spanning the gap. CDR3 sequence: CASSLPGTEAFF. The DNA for the CDR3 is TGTGCCAGCAGTTTACCCGGCACTGAAGCTTTCTTT.

The chain combines TRBV7-2 with TRBJ2-7; TRBD2 matches at 12 bases. CDR1 is SGHTA and CDR2 is FQGNSA in the germline V gene. CDR3 length: 16 residues. V gave up 4 bases and J gave up 0 bases; unmatched junction bases: 4. The CDR3 DNA reads TGTGCCAGCAGCTGGGGACTAGCGGGCAGCTCCTACGAGCAGTACTTC. It codes for CASSWGLAGSSYEQYF. Combining the CDR3 with reference TRBV7-2 and TRBJ2-7 gives the whole variable domain GAGVSQSPSNKVTEKGKDVELRCDPISGHTALYWYRQSLGQGLEFLIYFQGNSAPDKSGLPSDRFSAERTGGSVSTLTIQRTQQEDSAVYLCASSWGLAGSSYEQYFGPGTRLTVT.

The chain employs TRBV9 and TRBJ1-1; D unresolved. The CDR3 covers 15 residues. Germline V gene sequence: CDR1 SGDLS, CDR2 YYNGEE. Trimming took off 4 bases at V and 1 base at J, with 14 bases between the two ends. This CDR3 reads CASSPRGFENTEAFF. CDR3 DNA: TGTGCCAGCAGCCCCAGAGGATTTGAGAACACTGAAGCTTTCTTT.

The V gene is TRBV7-9, the J gene TRBJ2-7; D is possibly TRBD2 (5 bases). V lost 1 base to trimming and J lost 5 bases, with 15 bases between them. Germline lookup yields CDR1 SEHNR and CDR2 FQNEAQ (reference sequence). The CDR3 has 15 residues. For the CDR3, the DNA is TGTGCCAGCAGCTTAGTCTTCTCCGGGGTTCACGAGCAGTACTTC. As protein: CASSLVFSGVHEQYF.

The chain links TRBV6-1 to TRBJ2-2; tentative D call: TRBD2 (5 bases). V shed 8 bases and J shed 2 bases, with 12 bases lying between them. The CDR3 sequence is 14 residues long. The V gene's germline CDR1 is MNHNS and CDR2 SASEGT. This CDR3 is CASPGVTNTGELFF. The CDR3 DNA reads as TGTGCCAGCCCCGGGGTCACCAACACCGGGGAGCTGTTTTTT.

The chain uses TRBV11-2 and TRBJ2-7, with D perhaps matching TRBD1 (5 bases). The CDR3 contains 13 residues. The V and J ends lost 2 bases and 5 bases respectively, with 10 bases between them. The germline CDR1 and CDR2 sequences are SGHAT and FQNNGV. CDR3 in amino acids: CASSLFIGDEQYF. The CDR3 nucleotides read TGTGCCAGCAGCTTATTTATAGGGGACGAGCAGTACTTC.

This rearrangement joins TRBV11-2 to TRBJ2-1; TRBD2 matches 10 bases. The CDR3 loop spans 17 amino acids. Germline CDR1 SGHAT, CDR2 FQNNGV. V lost 5 bases to trimming and J lost 5 bases; unmatched junction nucleotides: 12. CDR3 sequence (DNA): TGTGCCAGCAGCCCGACTAGCGGGTCCCTTCTCCACAATGAGCAGTTCTTC. Its translation: CASSPTSGSLLHNEQFF.

This sequence joins TRBV28 and TRBJ1-1, with TRBD1 matching 7 bases. In germline, CDR1 is MDHEN, CDR2 SYDVKM. This CDR3 is built from 15 residues. V lost 5 bases, J lost 0 bases, and 6 bases stayed unmatched. The CDR3 reads CASSARDRLNTEAFF. The CDR3 nucleotides are TGTGCCAGCAGTGCCCGGGACAGACTGAACACTGAAGCTTTCTTT.

This clone has only one observation. Different DNA sequences within this sample yield the same CDR3. The chain recombines TRBV7-9 with TRBJ1-1; D unresolved. The length of the CDR3 is 12 residues. Trimming took off 5 bases at V and 7 bases at J, with 11 bases between the two ends. Germline lookup yields CDR1 SEHNR and CDR2 FQNEAQ (reference sequence). CDR3 sequence: CASSPTGGEAFF. The CDR3 coding sequence is TGTGCCAGCAGCCCGACCGGCGGTGAAGCTTTCTTT.

The rearrangement links TRBV4-3 to TRBJ2-5, with D perhaps matching TRBD1 (7 bases). Germline V lookup: CDR1 LGHNA, CDR2 YSLEER. This CDR3 has 14 amino acids. The germline V and J ends were trimmed by 4 bases and 5 bases, with 14 bases remaining between them. The CDR3, as DNA: TGCGCCAGCAGCCCCCAGGGGGGCATGGAGACCCAGTACTTC. Protein sequence: CASSPQGGMETQYF.

The chain is built from TRBV6-5 and TRBJ1-1, with D possibly matching TRBD1 (5 bases). The CDR3 is made up of 12 amino acids. Per the germline V gene, CDR1 is MNHEY and CDR2 is SVGAGI. V was clipped by 5 bases and J by 8 bases, with 12 bases between them. The CDR3 protein is CASSPAGVEAFF. The CDR3 region has the DNA TGTGCCAGCAGTCCCGCGGGGGTGGAAGCTTTCTTT.

The table lists this clone with a few counts. The genes are TRBV28 and TRBJ2-1; 9 bases fit TRBD1. V gave up 5 bases and J gave up 6 bases; unmatched junction bases: 17. Germline V gives CDR1 MDHEN, CDR2 SYDVKM. CDR3 size: 18 residues. The CDR3 DNA is TGTGCCAGCAGTATACCATGGACTACCGGGACAGGGCTCAATGAGCAGTTCTTC. Translated, it gives CASSIPWTTGTGLNEQFF.

This clone has a single count. The chain uses TRBV19 and TRBJ2-7, with TRBD2 matching over 9 bases. After removal of 5 bases from V and 2 bases from J, the junction contained 7 bases not matched to a gene. The CDR3 is 15 amino acids. The V gene's germline CDR1 is LNHDA and CDR2 SQIVND (reference sequence). CDR3 nucleotides: TGTGCCAGTAGTTCCTCTGCTAGCGGGGCCTACGAGCAGTACTTC. Its protein is CASSSSASGAYEQYF.

This chain connects TRBV4-2 to TRBJ2-1; D is possibly TRBD2 (5 bases). Germline V gene data show CDR1 as LGHNA and CDR2 as YNFKEQ. The CDR3 extends over 14 amino acids. The V end was cut by 5 bases, the J end by 6 bases, with 14 bases between. The CDR3 reads CASSTRAGPNEQFF. The CDR3 region has the DNA TGTGCCAGCAGCACCCGTGCGGGCCCCAATGAGCAGTTCTTC.

The V gene is TRBV19, the J gene TRBJ1-1, with D possibly TRBD1 on 6 matching bases. With 7 bases removed from V and 0 bases from J, the gap between germline ends came to 12 bases. The CDR3 spans 14 residues. Germline CDR1 LNHDA, CDR2 SQIVND (reference sequence). CDR3 residues: CASMWGGMNTEAFF. In DNA, the CDR3 is TGTGCCAGTATGTGGGGGGGCATGAACACTGAAGCTTTCTTT.

The CDR3 DNA is TGTGCCAGCAGCGTAGATGGCGGGGTCGGGGCCAAAAACATTCAGTACTTC. Protein product: CASSVDGGVGAKNIQYF. The rearrangement joins TRBV9 to TRBJ2-4, with D possibly matching TRBD2 (6 bases). The CDR3 runs to 17 residues. Germline lookup yields CDR1 SGDLS and CDR2 YYNGEE. Deletions cut 0 bases from V and 1 base from J, with 14 bases between. Together with reference TRBV9 and TRBJ2-4, the CDR3 gives the full variable domain: DSGVTQTPKHLITATGQRVTLRCSPRSGDLSVYWYQQSLDQGLQFLIQYYNGEERAKGNILERFSAQQFPDLHSELNLSSLELGDSALYFCASSVDGGVGAKNIQYFGAGTRLSVL.